Following are 11 T cell receptor beta chains from one sample sequenced in a study of T cell responses to AZD1222 COVID-19 vaccine. Profiling relied on immunoSEQ multiplex PCR, and the TCRdb table lists in-frame clones only, not all of them. The sample lists approximately 150,000 clones; roughly 90% were seen once. The sequencing here drew on peripheral blood, taken 28 days after the second AZD1222 dose. These receptors all stem from an adult who received the AZD1222 COVID-19 vaccine.

The chain recombines TRBV11-2 with TRBJ2-7; D gene ambiguous. The ends were cut back, 4 bases at V and 4 bases at J, with 14 bases in the middle. CDR1 is SGHAT and CDR2 is FQNNGV in the germline V gene. The CDR3 covers 14 residues. CDR3 DNA: TGTGCCAGCAGCTCCCTTAATTCGGCGTACGAGCAGTACTTC. This translates into CASSSLNSAYEQYF. The complete variable domain, with remaining parts taken from reference TRBV11-2 and TRBJ2-7, reads EAGVAQSPRYKIIEKRQSVAFWCNPISGHATLYWYQQILGQGPKLLIQFQNNGVVDDSQLPKDRFSAERLKGVDSTLKIQPAKLEDSAVYLCASSSLNSAYEQYFGPGTRLTVT.

The chain carries TRBV29-1 and TRBJ2-1; D not resolved. The CDR3 sequence is 15 residues long. Germline assignment: CDR1 SQVTM and CDR2 ANQGSEA. Trimming stripped 7 bases from V and 6 bases from J, with 22 bases between. The CDR3 DNA sequence: TGCAGCGCAAATATTTGGGCCACATCAGGCAATGAGCAGTTCTTC. It codes for CSANIWATSGNEQFF.

The chain joins TRBV24-1 to TRBJ1-4, with D uncertain. V lost 3 bases to trimming and J lost 2 bases, with 9 bases between them. The germline V gene has CDR1 KGHDR and CDR2 SFDVKD. The CDR3 runs to 15 residues. The CDR3 here is CATSDDSGTNEKLFF. DNA for the CDR3: TGTGCCACCAGTGATGATTCGGGCACTAATGAAAAACTGTTTTTT.

The V call is TRBV7-3, the J call TRBJ2-1; D uncertain. The CDR3 loop spans 12 amino acids. The germline V gene has CDR1 SGHTA and CDR2 FQGTGA. V lost 3 bases and J 9 bases, leaving 9 bases between the germline ends. The CDR3 here is CASSFVRGEQFF. CDR3 DNA sequence: TGTGCCAGCAGCTTCGTGCGCGGTGAGCAGTTCTTC.

V gene TRBV7-8 combines with J gene TRBJ1-1; D uncertain. V was cut by 5 bases and J by 2 bases, with 15 bases left in between. CDR3 length: 15 amino acids. The germline V gene has CDR1 SGHVS and CDR2 FQNEAQ. In DNA, the CDR3 is TGTGCCAGCAGCCAGAGTCTGGTGGGTAACACTGAAGCTTTCTTT. Protein sequence: CASSQSLVGNTEAFF.

This chain joins TRBV5-1 and TRBJ2-7, with D maybe TRBD1 (5 bases). The CDR3 has 14 residues. Trimming left V 0 bases short and J 6 bases short, with 13 bases between. The germline CDR1 and CDR2 sequences are SGHRS and YFSETQ. In DNA, the CDR3 is TGCGCCAGCAGCTTGGCACCACAGGATTCCGAGCAGTACTTC. Translated, it gives CASSLAPQDSEQYF.

V and J are TRBV9 and TRBJ2-7, with D tentatively TRBD2 (6 bases). This CDR3 region has 13 residues. In germline, CDR1 is SGDLS, CDR2 YYNGEE. Trimming pared 4 bases from V and 4 bases from J, leaving 12 bases between. This chain's CDR3 is CASSPSGGYEQYF. The CDR3 DNA reads as TGTGCCAGCAGCCCTTCCGGGGGTTACGAGCAGTACTTC.

This clone has a single count. This chain joins TRBV5-4 and TRBJ2-3, with D possibly matching TRBD2 (5 bases). This CDR3 is 14 amino acids long. Germline lookup yields CDR1 SGHNT and CDR2 YYREEE (reference sequence). The V end lost 5 bases, the J end lost 1 base, and 11 bases lay between the germline ends. DNA of the CDR3: TGTGCCAGCAGTCCCGGGATACGCACAGATACGCAGTATTTT. Its translation: CASSPGIRTDTQYF. The complete variable domain, with remaining parts taken from reference TRBV5-4 and TRBJ2-3, reads ETGVTQSPTHLIKTRGQQVTLRCSSQSGHNTVSWYQQALGQGPQFIFQYYREEENGRGNFPPRFSGLQFPNYSSELNVNALELDDSALYLCASSPGIRTDTQYFGPGTRLTVL.

V and J are TRBV30 and TRBJ2-6, with D hard to call. V shed 2 bases and J shed 2 bases, with 7 bases lying between them. Looked up from germline, CDR1 is GTSNPN and CDR2 is SVGIG (reference sequence). The CDR3 length is 14 residues. The CDR3 nucleotides are TGTGCCTGGAGTCCCGCACCTGGGGCCAACGTCCTGACTTTC. It codes for CAWSPAPGANVLTF.

The rearrangement joins TRBV7-2 to TRBJ2-1; 7 nucleotides match TRBD2. Per the germline V gene, CDR1 is SGHTA and CDR2 is FQGNSA. Unmatched junction bases numbered 8, after V lost 0 bases and J lost 9 bases. The CDR3 runs 15 residues. The CDR3 loop is CASSLAPSGEGEQFF. In nucleotides, the CDR3 is TGTGCCAGCAGCTTAGCGCCTAGCGGAGAGGGTGAGCAGTTCTTC.

V usage is TRBV9 and J usage is TRBJ2-1, with D unclear. V lost 0 bases, J lost 7 bases, and 8 bases lay in between. The CDR3 totals 13 residues. Germline V gene sequence: CDR1 SGDLS, CDR2 YYNGEE. CDR3 DNA: TGTGCCAGCAGCGTAGGGGCTCTGAATGAGCAGTTCTTC. This sequence encodes CASSVGALNEQFF. Together with reference TRBV9 and TRBJ2-1, the CDR3 gives the full variable domain: DSGVTQTPKHLITATGQRVTLRCSPRSGDLSVYWYQQSLDQGLQFLIQYYNGEERAKGNILERFSAQQFPDLHSELNLSSLELGDSALYFCASSVGALNEQFFGPGTRLTVL.